This TCR beta chain emerged from a study of shared clonotypes between healthy human individuals. Several immunoSEQ 96-well plates shared each subset's DNA, each plate a replicate. Measured with immunoSEQ multiplex PCR; TCRdb has only the in-frame clones, and not every one. The table lists 600,000 to 700,000 clones, 55% to 85% of them singletons. The CDR3 runs 13 residues. Trimming left V 0 bases short and J 6 bases short, with 10 bases between. Germline loops: CDR1 SGDLS, CDR2 YYNGEE. The TCR sequence derives from a woman aged 25-40 years in good health. What was sequenced was memory CD4+ T cells sorted from blood. Sample subset: CD45RA-negative fraction. V and J are TRBV9 and TRBJ2-7; weak D call: TRBD1 (6 bases). Here the CDR3 reads CASSVGFRGEQYF. The CDR3 DNA reads as TGTGCCAGCAGCGTAGGTTTCAGGGGCGAGCAGTACTTC.